Sequencing of this T cell receptor beta chain was carried out in a study of T cells in Graves' hyperthyroidism and ophthalmopathy. In the case of this clonotype: The antigen is undetermined.

Findings of the study overall: Progression to ophthalmopathy was predicted a median of 6.5 months early.

RNA transcripts gave rise to amplified TCR beta CDR3 regions. HTBI primers were employed in a first-round RT-PCR of the TCR CDR3. One entry per CDR3 protein results from TCRdb running MiXCR on the multiplex PCR reads. This table holds roughly 740,000 distinct CDR3 sequences, less than 20% found once. The germline V gene encodes CDR1 SEHNR and CDR2 FQNEAQ (reference sequence). Trimming cost V 5 bases and J 1 base; bases outside gene matches: 12. The CDR3 is 17 amino acids. This clonotype was obtained from a man younger than 35 with Graves' hyperthyroidism. Specimen: blood. The chain employs TRBV7-9 and TRBJ2-5, with 8 bases fitting TRBD2. The CDR3 nucleotides read TGTGCCAGCAGCCCAAGGCGGCTAGCGGGCACCCAAGAGACCCAGTACTTC. Translating it yields CASSPRRLAGTQETQYF.